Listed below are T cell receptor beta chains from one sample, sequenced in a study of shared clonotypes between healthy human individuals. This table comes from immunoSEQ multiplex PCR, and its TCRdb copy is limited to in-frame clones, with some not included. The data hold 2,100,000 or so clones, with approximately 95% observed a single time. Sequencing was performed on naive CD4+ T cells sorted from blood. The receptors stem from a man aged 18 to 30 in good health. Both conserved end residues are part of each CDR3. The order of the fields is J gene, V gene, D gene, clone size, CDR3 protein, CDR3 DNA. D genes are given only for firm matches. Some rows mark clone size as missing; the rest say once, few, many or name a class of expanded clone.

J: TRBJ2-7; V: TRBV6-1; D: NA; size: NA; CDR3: CASSATGYYEQYF; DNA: TGTGCCAGCAGCGCTACAGGGTACTACGAGCAGTACTTC
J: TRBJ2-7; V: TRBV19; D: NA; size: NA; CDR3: CASSIDTTDIYEQYF; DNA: TGTGCCAGTAGTATTGACACTACAGATATCTACGAGCAGTACTTC
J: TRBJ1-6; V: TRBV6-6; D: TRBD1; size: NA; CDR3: CASILGQAYNSPLHF; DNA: TGTGCCAGCATCCTAGGACAGGCATATAATTCACCCCTCCACTTT
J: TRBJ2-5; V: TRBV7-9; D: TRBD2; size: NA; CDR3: CASFEAGTSGSGRETQYF; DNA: TGTGCCAGCTTTGAAGCCGGGACTAGCGGGAGCGGGAGAGAGACCCAGTACTTC
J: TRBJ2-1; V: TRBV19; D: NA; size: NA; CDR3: CASSMGQGSYNEQFF; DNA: TGTGCCAGTAGTATGGGTCAGGGCTCCTACAATGAGCAGTTCTTC
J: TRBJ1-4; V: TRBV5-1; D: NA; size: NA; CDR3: CASSLFWAPNEKLFF; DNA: TGCGCCAGCAGCTTATTTTGGGCCCCTAATGAAAAACTGTTTTTT
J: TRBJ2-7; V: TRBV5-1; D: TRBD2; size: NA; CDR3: CASSLAVLAGKSYEQYF; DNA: TGCGCCAGCAGCTTGGCAGTACTAGCGGGGAAATCCTACGAGCAGTACTTC
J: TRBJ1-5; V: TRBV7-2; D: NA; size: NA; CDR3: CASSLEEKGNQPQHF; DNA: TGTGCCAGCAGCTTAGAGGAGAAGGGCAATCAGCCCCAGCATTTT
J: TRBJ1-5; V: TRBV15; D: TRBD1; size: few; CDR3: CATKQGNQPQHF; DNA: TGTGCCACTAAACAGGGGAATCAGCCCCAGCATTTT
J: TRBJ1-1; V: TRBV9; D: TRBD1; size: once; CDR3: CASSVATQGANTEAFF; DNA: TGTGCCAGCAGCGTAGCTACCCAGGGGGCAAACACTGAAGCTTTCTTT
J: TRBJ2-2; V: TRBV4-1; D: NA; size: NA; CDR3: CASSQENRGSNTGELFF; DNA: TGCGCCAGCAGCCAAGAAAATCGGGGTTCGAACACCGGGGAGCTGTTTTTT
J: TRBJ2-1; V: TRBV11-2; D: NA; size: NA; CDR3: CASSPRSGSMGNEQFF; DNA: TGTGCCAGCAGCCCCCGGTCTGGGTCTATGGGCAATGAGCAGTTCTTC
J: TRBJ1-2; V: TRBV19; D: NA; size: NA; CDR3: CASSALPAHGYTF; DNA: TGTGCCAGTAGTGCACTACCGGCTCATGGCTACACCTTC
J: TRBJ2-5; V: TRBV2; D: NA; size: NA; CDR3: CASSEALVLARETQYF; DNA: TGTGCCAGCAGTGAAGCCCTCGTACTAGCAAGAGAGACCCAGTACTTC
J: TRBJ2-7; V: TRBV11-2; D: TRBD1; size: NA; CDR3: CASSRTGDYEQYF; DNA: TGTGCCAGCAGCCGTACAGGGGACTACGAGCAGTACTTC
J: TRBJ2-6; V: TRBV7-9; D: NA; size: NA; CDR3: CASSSGVGLRSGANVLTF; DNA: TGTGCCAGCAGCTCCGGGGTGGGGCTTAGGTCTGGGGCCAACGTCCTGACTTTC
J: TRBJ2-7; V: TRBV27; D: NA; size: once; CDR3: CASSSGSYYEQYF; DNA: TGTGCCAGCAGTTCAGGGTCCTACTACGAGCAGTACTTC
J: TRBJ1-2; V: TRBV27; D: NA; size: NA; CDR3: CASSKRGVDGYTF; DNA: TGTGCCAGCAGTAAACGGGGAGTGGATGGCTACACCTTC
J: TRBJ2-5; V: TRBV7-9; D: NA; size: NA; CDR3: CASSLLGWGLREGQETQYF; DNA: TGTGCCAGCAGCTTATTGGGGTGGGGTCTGCGGGAAGGACAAGAGACCCAGTACTTC
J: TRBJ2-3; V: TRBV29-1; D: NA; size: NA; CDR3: CSVSTGTDTQYF; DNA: TGCAGCGTTTCGACTGGCACAGATACGCAGTATTTT
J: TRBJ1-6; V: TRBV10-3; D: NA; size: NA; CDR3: CAISEQAPKSYNSPLHF; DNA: TGTGCCATCAGTGAGCAGGCACCAAAGTCCTATAATTCACCCCTCCACTTT
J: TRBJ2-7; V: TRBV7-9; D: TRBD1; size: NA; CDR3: CASSLALGTVYEQYF; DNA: TGTGCCAGCAGCTTAGCATTGGGGACAGTTTACGAGCAGTACTTC
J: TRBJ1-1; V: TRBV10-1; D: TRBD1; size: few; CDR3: CASSTGVDTEAFF; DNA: TGCGCCAGCAGTACAGGGGTTGACACTGAAGCTTTCTTT
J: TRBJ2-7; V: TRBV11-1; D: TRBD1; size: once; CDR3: CASSLAPGQGSYEQYF; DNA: TGTGCCAGCAGCTTAGCCCCGGGACAGGGTTCCTACGAGCAGTACTTC
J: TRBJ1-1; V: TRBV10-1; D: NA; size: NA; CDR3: CASSETVQNTEAFF; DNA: TGCGCCAGCAGTGAGACAGTCCAGAACACTGAAGCTTTCTTT
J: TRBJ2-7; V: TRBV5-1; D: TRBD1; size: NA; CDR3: CASSSTPGQGRVMDF; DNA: TGCGCCAGCAGCTCCACTCCGGGACAGGGAAGGGTCATGGACTTC
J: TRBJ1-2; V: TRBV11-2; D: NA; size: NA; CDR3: CASSPTVDSPYGYTF; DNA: TGTGCCAGCAGCCCGACCGTCGACAGTCCCTATGGCTACACCTTC
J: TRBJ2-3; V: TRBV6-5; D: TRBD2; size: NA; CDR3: CASSYGPSGRTDTQYF; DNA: TGTGCCAGCAGTTACGGACCGAGCGGGAGAACAGATACGCAGTATTTT